This T cell receptor beta chain was sequenced in a study of blood T cells in healthy people across ages. Study in general: Template switching captured about one barcoded beta molecule per two T cells. Study observations and caveats: Percentage of naive T cells showed a strong correlation with TCR beta diversity. From one million sequenced T cells, diversity estimates were lower bounds.

Points on this clonotype: Its antigen remains unknown.

Using a J-beta primer mix together with a sample-barcoded 5' primer, a second PCR was run for 7 to 11 cycles. TCRdb reprocessed the 5' RACE reads via MiXCR and lists one record per CDR3 protein. Seen here are 800,000 to 1,300,000 distinct CDR3 sequences, around 25% observed once, and the top ten hold about 0.72%. Germline V gene lookup returns CDR1 MDHEN and CDR2 SYDVKM. The CDR3 runs to 15 residues. Trimming removed 8 bases from V and 6 bases from J, with 23 bases in between. These same data were also listed under a study on T cells of mothers and their children. Turning to that study: Second-round PCR products received sample barcodes and 2-4 random nucleotides from the M1S primer.

V and J are TRBV28 and TRBJ2-7, with a weak D call TRBD2 (7 bases). The sample taken for sequencing was blood. This receptor was identified in a girl aged 2-15 years in good health. In DNA form, the CDR3 reads TGTGCCAGCCGAAGTAACGGGGGGCGAATTCTCGAGCAGTACTTC. Amino acid sequence: CASRSNGGRILEQYF.